This T cell receptor beta chain was captured by sequencing in a study of PD-1 blockade in classical Hodgkin lymphoma (TCRdb year 2020). About the study as a whole: The study used CyTOF and TCR beta sequencing to define a peripheral blood immune signature of response to PD-1 blockade in classical Hodgkin lymphoma. Overall results and qualifications from the work: The study was restricted to a single clinical trial cohort, and the causes of repertoire differences, possibly disease activity or prior therapy, were left undefined. Newly diagnosed patients were reported to have lower baseline TCR diversity than healthy donors, and relapsed/refractory patients were reported to have lower baseline TCR diversity still.

The Qiagen DNeasy kit was used to extract genomic DNA from unsorted PBMCs and from the negatively selected CD4+ and CD8+ fractions. TCR beta CDR3 regions were subjected to amplification by immunoSEQ multiplex PCR with primers that anneal to V and J segments. A synthetic immune receptor repertoire was used to minimize amplification bias, and any residual bias was removed computationally once sequencing was done. The published analysis was carried out like this. Custom Python scripts were used to quantify repertoire diversity as the Shannon entropy index. The unsorted, CD4+ and CD8+ repertoires were each analyzed separately, with the exception of combined analyses, where CD4+ and CD8+ sequences were merged in silico. Drawn from immuneACCESS, this table holds only the in-frame rearrangements with V and J called that TCRdb kept. Clones are partly lost; checked studies trace under half to an unresolved V gene and leave the rest unexplained. The V and J calls and clone size were taken over from that table, and D and trimming were inferred from the DNA. The sample table records approximately 17,000 clones; over 75% of these occur just once. The top ten constitute about 7% of the sample.

According to the study, the label for this sample's time point signals: newly diagnosed, previously untreated cHL patient sample. As a comparison group for the relapsed/refractory trial patients, PBMCs from patients with newly diagnosed, previously untreated classical Hodgkin lymphoma were sequenced. Peripheral blood was collected in 8 mL Vacutainer Cell Preparation Tubes, from which PBMCs were isolated by centrifugation and then cryopreserved. Based on the germline V gene, the CDR1 and CDR2 sequences are MDHEN and SYDVKM. After removal of 5 bases from V and 4 bases from J, the junction retains 3 bases not matched to a gene. From the cysteine through the phenylalanine, the CDR3 covers 13 amino acids. Just CDR3 DNA is preserved here, 39 bases in frame from base 1. Comments on this clone: It has no known antigen specificity. Per-base quality was not reported, and no clone a single base away is much larger than it.

The sequencing sample was made of peripheral blood mononuclear cells (PBMCs). The chain couples TRBV28 to TRBJ1-1; the central 8 bases match TRBD1. This TCR was recovered from a human donor with classical Hodgkin lymphoma. At the DNA level, the sequence is TGTGCCAGCAGTCCGACAGGGGCCACTGAAGCTTTCTTT. This sequence encodes CASSPTGATEAFF.